Below, one T cell receptor beta chain is given with its context. The data are from a study of T cell responses to AZD1222 COVID-19 vaccine. V lost 1 base, J lost 4 bases, and 7 bases lay in between. The V gene's germline CDR1 is LGHNA and CDR2 YSLEER. The CDR3 is made up of 13 amino acids. Profiling relied on immunoSEQ multiplex PCR, and the TCRdb table lists in-frame clones only, not all of them. The top ten hold 15% to 20% of the sample, which has around 53,000 clones, 85% to 90% seen once. This sample comprised peripheral blood, obtained on day 0 of MenACWY control vaccination. The origin of this receptor is an adult in good health. The chain combines TRBV4-3 with TRBJ1-2, with D unresolved. The CDR3 is CASSQAVGYGYTF. The CDR3 DNA sequence: TGCGCCAGCAGCCAAGCGGTGGGCTATGGCTACACCTTC.